This T cell receptor (beta chain) derives from a study of T cell clonality in common variable immunodeficiency. CDR3 length: 16 residues. V was pared by 2 bases and J by 7 bases, with 11 bases of the junction left unmatched. Germline CDR1 is KGHSH and CDR2 is LQKENI. Some clones are missing from TCRdb's copy, which holds only in-frame ones; the method was immunoSEQ multiplex PCR. This repertoire holds tens of thousands of clones, and none appear only once. This clone was counted ten times or more. The read gets to within 3 residues of the CDR3 end, and the germline J gene fills in the rest. Sequenced material: peripheral blood mononuclear cells. The sequence came from a person aged 18-70 years in good health. The rearrangement joins TRBV18 to TRBJ1-5, with 7 bases aligning to TRBD1. The CDR3 bases that were read are TGTGCCAGCTCACCAGCAACAGGGGCCGGGGAGCAGCCC. This codes for CASSPATGAGEQP. The full CDR3 is CASSPATGAGEQPQHF. Full variable domain (rest looked up from reference TRBV18 and TRBJ1-5): NAGVMQNPRHLVRRRGQEARLRCSPMKGHSHVYWYRQLPEEGLKFMVYLQKENIIDESGMPKERFSAEFPKEGPSILRIQQVVRGDSAAYFCASSPATGAGEQPQHFGDGTRLSIL.